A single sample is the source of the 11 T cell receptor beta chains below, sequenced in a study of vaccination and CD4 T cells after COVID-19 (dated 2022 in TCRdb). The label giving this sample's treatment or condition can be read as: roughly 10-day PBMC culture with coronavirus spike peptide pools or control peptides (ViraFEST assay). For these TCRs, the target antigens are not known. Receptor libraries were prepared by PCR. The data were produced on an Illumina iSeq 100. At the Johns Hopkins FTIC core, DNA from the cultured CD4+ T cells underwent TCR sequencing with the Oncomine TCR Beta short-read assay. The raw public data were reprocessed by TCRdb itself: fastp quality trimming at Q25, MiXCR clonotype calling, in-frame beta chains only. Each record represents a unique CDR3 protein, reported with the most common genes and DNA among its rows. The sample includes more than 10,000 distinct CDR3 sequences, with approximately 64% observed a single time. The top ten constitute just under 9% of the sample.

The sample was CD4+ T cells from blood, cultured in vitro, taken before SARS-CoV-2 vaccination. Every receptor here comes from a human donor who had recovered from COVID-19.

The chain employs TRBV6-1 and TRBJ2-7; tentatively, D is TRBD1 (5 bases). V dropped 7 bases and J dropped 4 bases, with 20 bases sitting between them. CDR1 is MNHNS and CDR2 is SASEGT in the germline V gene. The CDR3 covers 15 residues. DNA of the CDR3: TGTGCCAGCACCGCAAGAGTGGGCAGGGCATACGAGCAGTACTTC. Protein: CASTARVGRAYEQYF.

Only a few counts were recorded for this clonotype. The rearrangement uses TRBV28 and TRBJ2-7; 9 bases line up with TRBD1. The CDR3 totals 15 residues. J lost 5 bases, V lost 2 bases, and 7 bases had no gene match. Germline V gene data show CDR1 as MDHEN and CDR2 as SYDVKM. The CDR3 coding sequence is TGTGCCAGCAGTTTACGTGGGACAGGGCTAAACGAGCAGTACTTC. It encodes CASSLRGTGLNEQYF. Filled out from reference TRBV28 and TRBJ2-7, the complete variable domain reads DVKVTQSSRYLVKRTGEKVFLECVQDMDHENMFWYRQDPGLGLRLIYFSYDVKMKEKGDIPEGYSVSREKKERFSLILESASTNQTSMYLCASSLRGTGLNEQYFGPGTRLTVT.

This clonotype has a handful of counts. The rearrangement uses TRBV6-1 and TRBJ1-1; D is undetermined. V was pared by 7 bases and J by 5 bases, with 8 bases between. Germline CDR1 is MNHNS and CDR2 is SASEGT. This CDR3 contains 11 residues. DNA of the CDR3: TGTGCCAGCACTGAGAAAACTGAAGCTTTCTTT. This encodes CASTEKTEAFF.

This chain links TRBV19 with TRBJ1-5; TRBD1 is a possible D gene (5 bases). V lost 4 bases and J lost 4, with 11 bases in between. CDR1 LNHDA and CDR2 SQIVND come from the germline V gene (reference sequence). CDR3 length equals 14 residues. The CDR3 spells CASSNSEGNQPQHF. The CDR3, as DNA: TGTGCCAGTAGTAATTCGGAGGGGAATCAGCCCCAGCATTTT. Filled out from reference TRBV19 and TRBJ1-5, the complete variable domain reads DGGITQSPKYLFRKEGQNVTLSCEQNLNHDAMYWYRQDPGQGLRLIYYSQIVNDFQKGDIAEGYSVSREKKESFPLTVTSAQKNPTAFYLCASSNSEGNQPQHFGDGTRLSIL.

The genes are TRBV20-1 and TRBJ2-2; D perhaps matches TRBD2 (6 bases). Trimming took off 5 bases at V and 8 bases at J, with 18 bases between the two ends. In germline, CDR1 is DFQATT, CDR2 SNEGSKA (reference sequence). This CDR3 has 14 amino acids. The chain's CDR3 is CSAPLPRGGGELFF. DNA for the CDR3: TGCAGTGCTCCTCTCCCCCGCGGAGGGGGGGAGCTGTTTTTT.

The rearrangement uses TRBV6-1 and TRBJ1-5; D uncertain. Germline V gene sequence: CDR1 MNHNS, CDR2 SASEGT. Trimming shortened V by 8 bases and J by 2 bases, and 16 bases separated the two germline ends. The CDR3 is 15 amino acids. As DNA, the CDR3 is TGTGCCAGCCACCATCAAGGGAGGGGCAATCAGCCCCAGCATTTT. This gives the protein CASHHQGRGNQPQHF.

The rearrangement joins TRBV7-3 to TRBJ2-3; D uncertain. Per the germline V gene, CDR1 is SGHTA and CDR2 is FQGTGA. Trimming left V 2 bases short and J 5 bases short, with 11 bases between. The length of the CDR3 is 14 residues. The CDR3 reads CASSLRPAIDTQYF. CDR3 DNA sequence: TGTGCCAGCAGCTTACGTCCGGCAATAGATACGCAGTATTTT.

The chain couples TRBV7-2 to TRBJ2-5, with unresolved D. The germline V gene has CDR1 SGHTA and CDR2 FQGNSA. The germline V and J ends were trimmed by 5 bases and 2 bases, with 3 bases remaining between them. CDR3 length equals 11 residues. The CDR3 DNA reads TGTGCCAGCAGCGTACAAGAGACCCAGTACTTC. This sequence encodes CASSVQETQYF. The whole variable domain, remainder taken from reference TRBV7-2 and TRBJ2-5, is GAGVSQSPSNKVTEKGKDVELRCDPISGHTALYWYRQSLGQGLEFLIYFQGNSAPDKSGLPSDRFSAERTGGSVSTLTIQRTQQEDSAVYLCASSVQETQYFGPGTRLLVL.

The CDR3 region has the DNA TGTGCCAGCAGTAGGACTAGCGGACGCAATGAGCAGTTCTTC. Translating it yields CASSRTSGRNEQFF. This rearrangement joins TRBV6-1 to TRBJ2-1, with 10 bases fitting TRBD2. V lost 5 bases and J lost 6; bases outside the gene matches: 4. There are 14 residues in the CDR3. The germline V gene has CDR1 MNHNS and CDR2 SASEGT.

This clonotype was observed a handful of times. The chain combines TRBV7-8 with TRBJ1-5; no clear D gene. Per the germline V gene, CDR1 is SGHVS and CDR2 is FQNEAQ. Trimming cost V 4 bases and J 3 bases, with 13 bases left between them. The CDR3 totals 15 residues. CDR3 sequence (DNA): TGTGCCAGCAGCTCCGTAGACGGATACAATCAGCCCCAGCATTTT. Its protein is CASSSVDGYNQPQHF.

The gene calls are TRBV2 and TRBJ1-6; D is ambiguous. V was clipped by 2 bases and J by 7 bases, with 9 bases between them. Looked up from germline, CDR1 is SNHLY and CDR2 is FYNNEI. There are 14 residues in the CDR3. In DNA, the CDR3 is TGTGCCAGCAGTGAAAGGGCTCGGAATTCACCCCTCCACTTT. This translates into CASSERARNSPLHF. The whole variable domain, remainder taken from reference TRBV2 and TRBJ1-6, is EPEVTQTPSHQVTQMGQEVILRCVPISNHLYFYWYRQILGQKVEFLVSFYNNEISEKSEIFDDQFSVERPDGSNFTLKIRSTKLEDSAMYFCASSERARNSPLHFGNGTRLTVT.